Described below is a single T cell receptor (beta chain) sequence and its context. Original handling: Cell counts per sample came from amplifying reference gene primers. Repertoires were generated with immunoSEQ multiplex PCR, while TCRdb's copy carries only in-frame clones and drops some. The V and J calls and the clone size are those of that table, but D and trimming were determined from the DNA. Among around 220,000 clones listed, roughly 84% were seen once. The data are from a study of blood T cell repertoires in COVID-19. About the research overall: There were acute and convalescent COVID-19 samples, and they came from the United States, Italy and Spain. Sources were T cells, B-cell-depleted T cells, or PBMCs; the material itself was cDNA or gDNA.

Germline values: CDR1 SGHNT, CDR2 YYREEE (reference sequence). This CDR3 is 14 amino acids long. The V and J ends lost 2 bases and 5 bases, in that order; junction bases with no gene match: 2. This clonotype was sampled from a woman between 35 and 50 years old with active or convalescent COVID-19. Sequencing used peripheral blood. This rearrangement joins TRBV5-4 to TRBJ2-5; 11 bases align to TRBD2. In DNA, the CDR3 is TGTGCCAGCAGCTTAGCTAGCGGGGGGGAGACCCAGTACTTC. Translated, it gives CASSLASGGETQYF.